This entry features one T cell receptor (beta chain) sequence. In its sample, this clone was seen once. Its antigen is not yet known. The input lacks base qualities; no much larger clone sits a single base away. The germline V gene (reference sequence) sets CDR1 to SEHNR and CDR2 to FQNEAQ. The CDR3 spans 16 residues, from the cysteine through the phenylalanine. Left in the record is the CDR3 DNA by itself, 48 bases read in frame from the first base. From V the trimming removes 2 bases and from J it removes 9 bases, while the gene matches leave 10 bases of the junction unaccounted for. TCRbeta CDR3 regions were amplified from genomic DNA using the immunoSEQ Assay, a bias-controlled multiplex PCR. In the authors' own workflow: The number of nucleated cells in each sample was estimated by amplification of reference gene primers within the assay. To quantify the absolute abundance of each unique TCRbeta CDR3 rearrangement, sequence reads were collapsed and filtered. For each sample, productive Simpson clonality was calculated as the square root of Simpson's diversity index across productive rearrangements. TCRdb holds this immuneACCESS table with in-frame rearrangements only. Some clones are missing; in checked studies, unresolved V genes explain under half, and the rest has no known cause. The V and J calls and clone size are taken from that table; D and trimming were inferred from the DNA. This sample lists approximately 210,000 clones; roughly four fifths were detected once. The ten largest clones capture 12% of the sample.

These data come from a study of blood T cell repertoires in COVID-19 (TCRdb year 2020). Regarding the study in general: Samples covering the acute and convalescent phases of COVID-19 were provided by collaborators in the United States, Italy and Spain. Where HLA class I and class II types were available, the types were taken from metadata supplied by the sample provider, not from assay-based typing. Samples came from the ongoing ImmuneRACE study (first 160 participants) plus 1,254 subjects from 6 global collaborators. The sample metadata nearly always contained a de-identified subject ID, COVID-19 status, age in years and sex. The repertoires were released in a freely available public database meant as a resource for research on the immune response to SARS-CoV-2. The dataset comprised deeply sampled blood TCRbeta repertoires from subjects exposed to, actively infected with, or recovered from COVID-19. The material from the prospective study consisted of cDNA or gDNA derived from T cells, B-cell-depleted T cells, or PBMCs.

Points the paper makes about the study in general: The amount of clinical and demographic metadata varied by source and participant and was provided uncurated.

Enrolling through a virtual design, the prospective study's participants ranged in age from roughly 18 to 100 years and lived across roughly 23 United States geographic areas. Cohort assignment in the prospective study relied on participant-reported clinical history from a screening survey and a study questionnaire. Recovered participants in ImmuneRACE Cohort 3 were defined as having two consecutive negative NP/OP PCR tests, clearance from a healthcare professional, or resolution of symptoms. Each participant in the prospective study had whole blood, serum and a nasopharyngeal or oropharyngeal swab collected by mobile phlebotomists. Over an approximately 2-month period, participants in the prospective study had the option of providing additional blood draws and questionnaires. Before DNA extraction, blood samples from the prospective study were shipped at room temperature or frozen.

The chain employs TRBV7-9 and TRBJ2-1, and 10 junction bases match TRBD2. The clonotype was recovered from a man in his forties who had recovered from COVID-19. The sequencing sample was made of PBMCs or T cells enriched from blood (not recorded which). The CDR3 reads CASSLISGGTWGEQFF. The DNA is as follows: TGTGCCAGCAGCTTAATTAGCGGGGGGACTTGGGGTGAGCAGTTCTTC.